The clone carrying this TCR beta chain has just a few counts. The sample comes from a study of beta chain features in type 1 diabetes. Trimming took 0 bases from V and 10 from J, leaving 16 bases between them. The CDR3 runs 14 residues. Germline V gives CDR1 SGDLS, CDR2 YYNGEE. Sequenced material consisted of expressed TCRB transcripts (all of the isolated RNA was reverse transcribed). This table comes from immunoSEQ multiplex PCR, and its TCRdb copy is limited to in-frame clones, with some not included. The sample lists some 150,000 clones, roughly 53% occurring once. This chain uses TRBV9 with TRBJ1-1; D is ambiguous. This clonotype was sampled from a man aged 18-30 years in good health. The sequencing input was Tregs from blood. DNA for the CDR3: TGTGCCAGCAGCGTAGGAGTCGGCGGGGTAGGAGCTTTCTTT. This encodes CASSVGVGGVGAFF.